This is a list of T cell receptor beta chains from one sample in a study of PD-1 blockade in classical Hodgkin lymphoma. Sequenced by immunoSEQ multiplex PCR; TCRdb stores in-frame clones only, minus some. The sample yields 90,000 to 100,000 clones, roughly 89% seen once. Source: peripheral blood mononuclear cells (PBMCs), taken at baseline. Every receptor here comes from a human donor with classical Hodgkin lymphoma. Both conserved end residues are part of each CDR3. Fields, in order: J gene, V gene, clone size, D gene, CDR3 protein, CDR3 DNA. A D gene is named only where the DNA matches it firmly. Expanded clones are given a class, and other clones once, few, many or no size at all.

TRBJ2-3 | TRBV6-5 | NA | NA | CASYRRGADTQYF | TGTGCCTCCTACCGCAGGGGCGCAGATACGCAGTATTTT
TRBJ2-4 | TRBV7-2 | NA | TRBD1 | CASSPGQGSSPKNIQYF | TGTGCCAGCAGCCCTGGACAGGGGAGCTCCCCCAAAAACATTCAGTACTTC
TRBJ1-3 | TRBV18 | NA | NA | CASSPRTANTIYF | TGTGCCAGCTCGCCGCGGACAGCAAACACCATATATTTT
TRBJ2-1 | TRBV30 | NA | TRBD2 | CAWSLLAGASYEQFF | TGTGCCTGGAGTCTACTAGCGGGAGCGTCGTATGAGCAGTTCTTC
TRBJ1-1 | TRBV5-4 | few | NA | CASSLVGSNTEAFF | TGTGCCAGCAGCTTGGTAGGGTCGAACACTGAAGCTTTCTTT
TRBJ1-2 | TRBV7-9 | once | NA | CASSFSEGSGTF | TGTGCCAGCAGCTTCTCGGAGGGGTCCGGCACCTTC
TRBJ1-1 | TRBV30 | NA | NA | CAWAGVHTEAFF | TGTGCCTGGGCAGGAGTCCACACTGAAGCTTTCTTT
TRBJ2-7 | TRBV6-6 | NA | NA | CASSPGPGTYEQYF | TGTGCCAGCAGCCCCGGGCCGGGAACCTACGAGCAGTACTTC
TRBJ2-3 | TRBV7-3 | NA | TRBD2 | CASSLAGGPPGDTQYF | TGTGCCAGCAGCTTAGCGGGAGGGCCCCCCGGGGATACGCAGTATTTT
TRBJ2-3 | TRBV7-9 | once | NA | CASSPFGDTQYF | TGTGCCAGCAGCCCGTTCGGAGATACGCAGTATTTT
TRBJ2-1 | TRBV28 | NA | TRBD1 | CASSSGTGILNEQFF | TGTGCCAGCAGTTCCGGGACAGGGATTTTAAATGAGCAGTTCTTC
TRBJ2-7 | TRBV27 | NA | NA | CASSLAIAGFDEQYF | TGTGCCAGCAGTTTAGCAATCGCCGGGTTCGACGAGCAGTACTTC
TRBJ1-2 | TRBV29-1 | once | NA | CSVEWQGYGYTF | TGCAGCGTTGAGTGGCAGGGCTATGGCTACACCTTC
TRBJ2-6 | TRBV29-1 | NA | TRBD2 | CSVRWSGGPGANVLTF | TGCAGCGTCCGTTGGTCGGGGGGACCTGGGGCCAACGTCCTGACTTTC
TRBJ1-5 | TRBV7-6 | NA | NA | CASSFPGAPQHF | TGTGCCAGCAGCTTCCCGGGGGCGCCCCAGCATTTT
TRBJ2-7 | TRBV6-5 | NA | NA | CASTLADEQYF | TGTGCCAGCACTTTGGCGGACGAGCAGTACTTC
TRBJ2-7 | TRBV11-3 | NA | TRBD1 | CASSKGTVYEQYF | TGTGCCAGCAGCAAGGGGACAGTCTACGAGCAGTACTTC
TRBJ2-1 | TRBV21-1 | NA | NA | CASSKGTSGTLSYNEQFF | TGTGCCAGCAGCAAAGGGACTAGCGGGACCCTCTCCTACAATGAGCAGTTCTTC
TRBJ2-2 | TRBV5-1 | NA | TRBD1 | CASSLVALDRVANTGELFF | TGCGCCAGCAGCTTGGTGGCGCTCGACAGGGTAGCGAACACCGGGGAGCTGTTTTTT
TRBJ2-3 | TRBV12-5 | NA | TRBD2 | CASGSLGEGRTQYF | TGTGCTAGTGGTTCGCTCGGGGAGGGGCGTACGCAGTATTTT
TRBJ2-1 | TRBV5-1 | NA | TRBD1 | CASSLTAGTEYNEQFF | TGCGCCAGCAGCTTGACAGCCGGGACAGAGTACAATGAGCAGTTCTTC
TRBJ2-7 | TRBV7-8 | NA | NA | CASSGGVEQYF | TGTGCCAGCAGTGGAGGGGTCGAGCAGTACTTC
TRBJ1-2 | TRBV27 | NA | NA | CASSFGGSSGYTF | TGTGCCAGCAGCTTCGGTGGGTCGTCCGGCTACACCTTC
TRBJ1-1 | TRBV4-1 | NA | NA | CASSRWLNTEAFF | TGCGCCAGCAGCCGCTGGCTGAACACTGAGGCTTTCTTT
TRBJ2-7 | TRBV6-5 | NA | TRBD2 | CASGQSGSSYEQYF | TGTGCCAGCGGCCAAAGCGGGAGTTCCTACGAGCAGTACTTC
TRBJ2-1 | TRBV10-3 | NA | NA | CAISTGNEQFF | TGTGCCATCAGTACAGGGAATGAGCAGTTCTTC
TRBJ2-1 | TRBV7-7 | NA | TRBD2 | CASSLDLNRATSWPYNEQFF | TGTGCTAGCAGCTTAGATCTTAATAGGGCGACTAGCTGGCCCTACAATGAGCAGTTCTTC
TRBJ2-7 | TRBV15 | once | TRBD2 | CATSREIGRSYEQYF | TGTGCCACCAGCAGAGAAATCGGGAGGTCCTACGAGCAGTACTTC
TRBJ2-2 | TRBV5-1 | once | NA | CASSLRQGKNTGELFF | TGCGCCAGCAGCTTGCGGCAGGGCAAGAACACCGGGGAGCTGTTTTTT
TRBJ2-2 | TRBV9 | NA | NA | CASSVGGGTNTGELFF | TGTGCCAGCAGCGTAGGGGGTGGGACGAACACCGGGGAGCTGTTTTTT
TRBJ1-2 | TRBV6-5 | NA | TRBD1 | CASTQSRDRYGYTF | TGTGCCAGCACTCAGTCCCGGGACAGATATGGCTACACCTTC
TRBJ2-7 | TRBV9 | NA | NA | CASSPTPSSYEQYF | TGTGCCAGCAGCCCCACACCAAGCTCCTACGAGCAGTACTTC
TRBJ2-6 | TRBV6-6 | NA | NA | CASSYTGSGANVLTF | TGTGCCAGCAGTTACACCGGGTCTGGGGCCAACGTCCTGACTTTC
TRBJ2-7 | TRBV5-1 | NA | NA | CASSLRGPHEQYF | TGCGCCAGCAGCCTGCGGGGTCCCCACGAGCAGTACTTC
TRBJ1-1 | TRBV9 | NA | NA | CASSVSVFTRGNGRGTEAFF | TGTGCCAGCAGCGTTTCGGTCTTTACCCGGGGGAACGGACGAGGCACTGAAGCTTTCTTT
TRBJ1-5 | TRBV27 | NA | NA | CASSLGIRGPEVSNQPQHF | TGTGCCAGCAGCCTAGGGATCCGGGGGCCCGAGGTTAGCAATCAGCCCCAGCATTTT